This T cell receptor beta chain was obtained from a study of blood T cell repertoires in COVID-19. At the level of the study: Sites across the United States, Italy and Spain contributed samples from acute and convalescent COVID-19. PBMCs, B-cell-depleted T cells, or T cells were the source of the cDNA or gDNA that made up the material.

The CDR3 loop spans 13 amino acids. The ends were cut back, 2 bases at V and 5 bases at J, with 9 bases in the middle. From germline, CDR1 is MNHEY and CDR2 SMNVEV (reference sequence). Under the authors' procedure: Amplification from reference gene primers served as the basis for estimated nucleated cell counts. Sequencing used immunoSEQ multiplex PCR; TCRdb keeps in-frame clones, though not all of them. Clonal size and the V and J genes are those of that table, whereas D and trimming came from the DNA. The sample includes under 350,000 clones, 85% to 90% of them seen just once. Sequencing was carried out using peripheral blood. This sequence was found in a man aged 65 to 85 with acute or convalescent COVID-19. The chain has TRBV27 and TRBJ1-2; D is perhaps TRBD1 (5 bases). The CDR3 DNA is TGTGCCAGCAGTTTAATTCCAGGGTATGGCTACACCTTC. This gives the protein CASSLIPGYGYTF.